The present T cell receptor (beta chain) was sequenced within a study of T-cell reconstitution after alpha-beta-depleted transplantation in children. Study-level findings and limits: Recipient T cells and thymic progenitors that survived were the source of the high TCRbeta diversity seen at day 60 in some patients. Expanded clones from the graft, numbering several hundred, reportedly supplied alpha-beta T cells about two months after transplant. When one year had passed after transplant, most T-cell counts and diversity came from newly produced T cells.

Researchers prepared the TCRbeta library using unique molecular identifiers, the study reports. A single record per CDR3 protein comes from TCRdb applying MiXCR to the PCR reads. The sample includes 200,000 or so distinct CDR3 sequences, about 6% seen only once; the top ten take 4.5%. Germline CDR1 reads SGHTA; CDR2 reads FQGNSA. The CDR3 has 11 amino acids. V gave up 6 bases and J gave up 13 bases, with 13 bases separating them. Regarding this clonotype: Its specificity is not known. No conserved phenylalanine or tryptophan ends this CDR3, so it is likely a read error.

The chain employs TRBV7-2 and TRBJ2-1, with a possible D match to TRBD2 (6 bases). The sample here was PBMCs, taken before TCRalphabeta/CD19-depleted stem cell transplant. The sequence was obtained from a girl under three years old with combined immunodeficiency, due to receive a stem cell transplant. For the CDR3, the DNA is TGTGCCAGCAGTTACGCGGGGAAACAGTTCTAC. Protein: CASSYAGKQFY.